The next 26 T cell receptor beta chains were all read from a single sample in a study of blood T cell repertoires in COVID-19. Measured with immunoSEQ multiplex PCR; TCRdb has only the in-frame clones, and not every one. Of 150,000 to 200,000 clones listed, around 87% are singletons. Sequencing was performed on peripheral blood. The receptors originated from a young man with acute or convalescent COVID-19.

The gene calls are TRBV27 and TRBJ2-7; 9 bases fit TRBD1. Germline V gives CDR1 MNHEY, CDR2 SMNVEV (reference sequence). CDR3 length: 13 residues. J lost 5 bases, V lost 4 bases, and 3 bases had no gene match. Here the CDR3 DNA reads TGTGCCAGCAGTTCTCGGACAGGGGACGAGCAGTACTTC. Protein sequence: CASSSRTGDEQYF.

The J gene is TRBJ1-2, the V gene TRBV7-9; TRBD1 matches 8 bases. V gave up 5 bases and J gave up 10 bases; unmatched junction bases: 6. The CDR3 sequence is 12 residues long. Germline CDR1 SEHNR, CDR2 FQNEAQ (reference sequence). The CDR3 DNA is TGTGCCAGCAGCCCCAGGACAGGGAACTACACCTTC. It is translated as CASSPRTGNYTF.

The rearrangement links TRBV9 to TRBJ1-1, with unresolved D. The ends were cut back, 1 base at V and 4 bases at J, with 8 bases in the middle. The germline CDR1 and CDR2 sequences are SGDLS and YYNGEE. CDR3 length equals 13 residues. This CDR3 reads CASSVSPFTEAFF. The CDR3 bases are TGTGCCAGCAGCGTATCCCCCTTCACTGAAGCTTTCTTT. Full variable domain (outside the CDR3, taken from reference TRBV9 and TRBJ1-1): DSGVTQTPKHLITATGQRVTLRCSPRSGDLSVYWYQQSLDQGLQFLIQYYNGEERAKGNILERFSAQQFPDLHSELNLSSLELGDSALYFCASSVSPFTEAFFGQGTRLTVV.

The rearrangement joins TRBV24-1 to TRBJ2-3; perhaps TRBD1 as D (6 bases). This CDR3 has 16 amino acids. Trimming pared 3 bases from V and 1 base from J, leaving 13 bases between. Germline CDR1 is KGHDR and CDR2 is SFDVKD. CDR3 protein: CATSDPQGSGTDTQYF. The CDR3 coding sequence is TGTGCCACCAGTGATCCACAGGGTTCAGGCACAGATACGCAGTATTTT.

The CDR3 DNA is TGTGCCAGCAGCTCCGGGAGTAATCAGCCCCAGCATTTT. Its translation is CASSSGSNQPQHF. The chain employs TRBV7-9 and TRBJ1-5; no clear D. Germline CDR1 and CDR2: SEHNR and FQNEAQ (reference sequence). Trimming took 4 bases from V and 4 from J, leaving 8 bases between them. The CDR3 runs 13 residues.

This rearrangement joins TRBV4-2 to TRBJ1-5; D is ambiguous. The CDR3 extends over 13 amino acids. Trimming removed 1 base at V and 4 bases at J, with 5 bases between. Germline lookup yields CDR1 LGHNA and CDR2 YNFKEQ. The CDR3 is CASSQAGNQPQHF. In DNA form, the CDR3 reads TGTGCCAGCAGCCAAGCGGGTAATCAGCCCCAGCATTTT.

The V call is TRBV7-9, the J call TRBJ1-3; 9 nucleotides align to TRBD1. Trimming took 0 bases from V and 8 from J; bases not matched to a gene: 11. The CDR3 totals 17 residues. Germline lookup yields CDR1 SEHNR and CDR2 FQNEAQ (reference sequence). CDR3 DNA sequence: TGTGCCAGCAGCTTAGCTGCGGGACAGGGAAATCGTGACACCATATATTTT. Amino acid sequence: CASSLAAGQGNRDTIYF.

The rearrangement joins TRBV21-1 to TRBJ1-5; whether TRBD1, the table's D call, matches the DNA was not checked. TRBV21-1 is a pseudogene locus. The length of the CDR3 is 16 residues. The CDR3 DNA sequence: TGTGCCAGCAGCAAGCCCAGGGGAATTAACAATCAGCCCCAGCATTTT. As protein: CASSKPRGINNQPQHF.

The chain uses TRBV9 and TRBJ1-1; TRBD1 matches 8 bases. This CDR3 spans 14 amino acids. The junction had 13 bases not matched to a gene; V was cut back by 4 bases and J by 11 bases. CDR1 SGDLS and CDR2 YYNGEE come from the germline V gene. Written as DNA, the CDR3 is TGTGCCAGCAGCCAAAATGGACAGGGTTTGAAGGCTTTCTTT. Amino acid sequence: CASSQNGQGLKAFF.

The CDR3 spells CASSPRARGLLNSPLHF. In DNA, the CDR3 is TGTGCCAGCTCACCACGGGCAAGGGGCCTGTTGAATTCACCCCTCCACTTT. The chain combines TRBV18 with TRBJ1-6, with D possibly being TRBD1 (5 bases). The germline V gene has CDR1 KGHSH and CDR2 LQKENI. The CDR3 runs 17 residues. The V gene lost 1 base and the J gene lost 7 bases, with 17 bases spanning the gap.

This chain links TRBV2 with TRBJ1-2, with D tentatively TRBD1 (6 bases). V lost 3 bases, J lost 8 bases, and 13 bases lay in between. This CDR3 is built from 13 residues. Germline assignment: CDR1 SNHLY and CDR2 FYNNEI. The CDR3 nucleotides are TGTGCCAGCAGTGAGAGGAACAGGGACGGCTACACCTTC. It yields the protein CASSERNRDGYTF.

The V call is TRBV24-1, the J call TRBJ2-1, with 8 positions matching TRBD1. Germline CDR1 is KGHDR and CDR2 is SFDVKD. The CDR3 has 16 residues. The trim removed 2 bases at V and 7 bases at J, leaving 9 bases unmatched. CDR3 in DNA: TGTGCCACCAGTGATTCCGGCAGGGGGCGGCGGAATGAGCAGTTCTTC. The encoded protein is CATSDSGRGRRNEQFF.

The CDR3 protein is CSAGQGNEKLFF. The CDR3 nucleotides are TGCAGCGCCGGACAGGGTAATGAAAAACTGTTTTTT. V is TRBV29-1 and J is TRBJ1-4; TRBD1 matches at 8 bases. J was trimmed by 4 bases and V by 7 bases; bases with no gene match: 2. Per germline, CDR1 SQVTM and CDR2 ANQGSEA. The CDR3 totals 12 residues.

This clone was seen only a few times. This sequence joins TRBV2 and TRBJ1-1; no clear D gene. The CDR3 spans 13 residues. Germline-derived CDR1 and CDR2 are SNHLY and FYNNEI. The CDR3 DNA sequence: TGTGCTACCGGAGGGCTCGCGAACACTGAAGCTTTCTTT. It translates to CATGGLANTEAFF. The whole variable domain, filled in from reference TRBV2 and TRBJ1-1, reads EPEVTQTPSHQVTQMGQEVILRCVPISNHLYFYWYRQILGQKVEFLVSFYNNEISEKSEIFDDQFSVERPDGSNFTLKIRSTKLEDSAMYFCATGGLANTEAFFGQGTRLTVV.

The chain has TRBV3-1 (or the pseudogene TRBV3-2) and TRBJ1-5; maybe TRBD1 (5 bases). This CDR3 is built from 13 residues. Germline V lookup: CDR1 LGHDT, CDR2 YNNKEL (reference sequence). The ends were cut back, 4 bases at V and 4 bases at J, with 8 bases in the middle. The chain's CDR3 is CASSRDSNQPQHF. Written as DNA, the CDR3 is TGTGCCAGCAGCCGTGACAGTAATCAGCCCCAGCATTTT.

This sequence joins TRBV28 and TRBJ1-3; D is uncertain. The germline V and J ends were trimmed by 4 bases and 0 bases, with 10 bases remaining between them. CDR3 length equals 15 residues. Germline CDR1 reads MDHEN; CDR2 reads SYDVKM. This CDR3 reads CASSSSPGSGNTIYF. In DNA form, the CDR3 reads TGTGCCAGCAGTTCGTCCCCCGGCTCTGGAAACACCATATATTTT. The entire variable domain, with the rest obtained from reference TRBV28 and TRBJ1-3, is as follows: DVKVTQSSRYLVKRTGEKVFLECVQDMDHENMFWYRQDPGLGLRLIYFSYDVKMKEKGDIPEGYSVSREKKERFSLILESASTNQTSMYLCASSSSPGSGNTIYFGEGSWLTVV.

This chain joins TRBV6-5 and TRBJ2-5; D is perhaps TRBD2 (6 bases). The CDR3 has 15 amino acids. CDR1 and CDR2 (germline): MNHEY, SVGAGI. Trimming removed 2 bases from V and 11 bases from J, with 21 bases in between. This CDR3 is CASSYGGGWGAAQYF. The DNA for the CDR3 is TGTGCCAGCAGTTACGGGGGAGGATGGGGCGCCGCTCAGTACTTC.

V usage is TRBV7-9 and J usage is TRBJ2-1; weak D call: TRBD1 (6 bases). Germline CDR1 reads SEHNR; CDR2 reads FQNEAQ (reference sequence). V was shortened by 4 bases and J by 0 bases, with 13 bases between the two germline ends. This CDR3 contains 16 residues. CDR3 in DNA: TGTGCCAGCAGCTCAGGGGCGCCAAGCTCCTACAATGAGCAGTTCTTC. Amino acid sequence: CASSSGAPSSYNEQFF. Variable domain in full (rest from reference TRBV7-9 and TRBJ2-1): DTGVSQNPRHKITKRGQNVTFRCDPISEHNRLYWYRQTLGQGPEFLTYFQNEAQLEKSRLLSDRFSAERPKGSFSTLEIQRTEQGDSAMYLCASSSGAPSSYNEQFFGPGTRLTVL.

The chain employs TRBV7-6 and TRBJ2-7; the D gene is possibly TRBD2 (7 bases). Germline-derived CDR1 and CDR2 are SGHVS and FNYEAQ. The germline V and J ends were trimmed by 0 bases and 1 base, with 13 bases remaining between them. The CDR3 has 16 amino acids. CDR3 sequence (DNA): TGTGCCAGCAGCTTAGCCGGGGGAGGGGGTTCCTACGAGCAGTACTTC. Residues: CASSLAGGGGSYEQYF.

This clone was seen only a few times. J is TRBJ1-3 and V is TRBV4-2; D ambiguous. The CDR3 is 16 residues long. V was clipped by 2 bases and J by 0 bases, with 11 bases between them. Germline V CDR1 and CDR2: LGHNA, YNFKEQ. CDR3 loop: CASSQPVGLSGNTIYF. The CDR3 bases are TGTGCCAGCAGCCAACCAGTTGGCCTCTCTGGAAACACCATATATTTT.

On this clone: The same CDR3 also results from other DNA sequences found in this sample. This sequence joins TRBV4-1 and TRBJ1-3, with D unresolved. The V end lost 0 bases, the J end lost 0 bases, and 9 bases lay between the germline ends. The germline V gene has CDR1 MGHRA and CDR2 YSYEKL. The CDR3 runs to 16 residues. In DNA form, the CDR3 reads TGCGCCAGCAGCCAAGATCGAGGCAGCTCTGGAAACACCATATATTTT. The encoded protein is CASSQDRGSSGNTIYF.

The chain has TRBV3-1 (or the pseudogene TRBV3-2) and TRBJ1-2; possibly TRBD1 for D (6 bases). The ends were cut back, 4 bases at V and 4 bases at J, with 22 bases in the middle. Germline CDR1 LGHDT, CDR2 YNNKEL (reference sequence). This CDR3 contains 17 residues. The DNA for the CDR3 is TGTGCCAGCAGCCCTCCCCGGGGCGGGGGGCATGGCTATGGCTACACCTTC. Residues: CASSPPRGGGHGYGYTF.

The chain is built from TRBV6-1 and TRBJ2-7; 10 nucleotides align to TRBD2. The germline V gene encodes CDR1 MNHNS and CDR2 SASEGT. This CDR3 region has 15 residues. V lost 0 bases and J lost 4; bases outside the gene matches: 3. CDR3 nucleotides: TGTGCCAGCAGTGAAGCTTCTAGCGGGGGTTACGAGCAGTACGTC. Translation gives CASSEASSGGYEQYV.

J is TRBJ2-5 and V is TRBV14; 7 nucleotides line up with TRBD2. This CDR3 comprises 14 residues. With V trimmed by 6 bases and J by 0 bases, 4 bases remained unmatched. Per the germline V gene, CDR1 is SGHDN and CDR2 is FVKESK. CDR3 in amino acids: CASRGAGYQETQYF. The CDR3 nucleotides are TGTGCCAGCAGAGGAGCGGGGTACCAAGAGACCCAGTACTTC.

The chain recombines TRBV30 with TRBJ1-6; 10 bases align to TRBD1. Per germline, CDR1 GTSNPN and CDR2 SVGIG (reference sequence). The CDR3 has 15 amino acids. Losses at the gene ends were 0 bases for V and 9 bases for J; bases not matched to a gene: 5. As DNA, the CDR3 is TGTGCCTGGAGTGTACCAGGGACAGGGGTTTCACCCCTCCACTTT. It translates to CAWSVPGTGVSPLHF.

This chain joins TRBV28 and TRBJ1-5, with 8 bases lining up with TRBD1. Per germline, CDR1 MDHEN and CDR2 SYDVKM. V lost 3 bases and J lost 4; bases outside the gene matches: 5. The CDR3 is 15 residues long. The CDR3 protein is CASSLRTGGNQPQHF. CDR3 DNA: TGTGCCAGCAGTTTGAGAACAGGGGGAAATCAGCCCCAGCATTTT.